Below, 28 T cell receptor beta chains from the same sample are listed, as sequenced in a study of blood T cell repertoires in COVID-19. The method was immunoSEQ multiplex PCR; TCRdb's version includes in-frame clones alone and lacks a portion of them. The table shows some 150,000 clones, with around 84% occurring only once. Sequenced sample: peripheral blood. All receptors come from a human donor in a cohort sampled during active COVID-19.

The gene calls are TRBV5-1 and TRBJ1-1; D might be TRBD1 (5 bases). The ends were cut back, 0 bases at V and 3 bases at J, with 9 bases in the middle. CDR3 length: 14 residues. CDR1 SGHRS and CDR2 YFSETQ come from the germline V gene. The CDR3 DNA reads as TGCGCCAGCAGCTTGGGGGAGGGGTACACTGAAGCTTTCTTT. Translating it yields CASSLGEGYTEAFF.

The genes are TRBV30 and TRBJ2-4; D gene ambiguous. This CDR3 spans 15 amino acids. Germline loops: CDR1 GTSNPN, CDR2 SVGIG (reference sequence). V was cut by 1 base and J by 0 bases, with 10 bases left in between. This CDR3 reads CAWSATELAKNIQYF. The CDR3 DNA reads as TGTGCCTGGAGTGCTACAGAATTAGCCAAAAACATTCAGTACTTC.

The chain couples TRBV27 to TRBJ1-1; D is perhaps TRBD1 (6 bases). Trimming took 1 base from V and 5 from J, leaving 20 bases between them. The CDR3 has 17 amino acids. Per the germline V gene, CDR1 is MNHEY and CDR2 is SMNVEV (reference sequence). The CDR3 sequence: CASSLFGGGADQTEAFF. Here the CDR3 DNA reads TGTGCCAGCAGTTTATTTGGAGGGGGGGCAGATCAGACTGAAGCTTTCTTT.

Written as DNA, the CDR3 is TGTGCCAGCAGTAGGGACAGGGTTAATGAAAAACTGTTTTTT. Encoded protein: CASSRDRVNEKLFF. The chain joins TRBV2 to TRBJ1-4, with 9 positions matching TRBD1. This CDR3 has 14 amino acids. The ends lost 5 bases at V and 4 bases at J; junction bases unmatched: 2. Germline assignment: CDR1 SNHLY and CDR2 FYNNEI.

The table lists this clone with a few counts. The rearrangement uses TRBV7-6 and TRBJ2-2; a weak D match, TRBD1 (6 bases). This CDR3 spans 16 amino acids. Trimming took 7 bases from V and 2 from J, leaving 17 bases between them. The germline V gene encodes CDR1 SGHVS and CDR2 FNYEAQ. CDR3: CASTVVGGFNTGELFF. The CDR3 DNA is TGTGCCAGCACCGTAGTTGGGGGCTTCAACACCGGGGAGCTGTTTTTT. Complete variable domain (other parts from reference TRBV7-6 and TRBJ2-2): GAGVSQSPRYKVTKRGQDVALRCDPISGHVSLYWYRQALGQGPEFLTYFNYEAQQDKSGLPNDRFSAERPEGSISTLTIQRTEQRDSAMYRCASTVVGGFNTGELFFGEGSRLTVL.

This clone was counted only a few times. In DNA, the CDR3 is TGTGCCAGCAGTTTATCCTATGAGTTGTCGGGACAGGCCAATCAGCCCCAGCATTTT. As protein: CASSLSYELSGQANQPQHF. V gene TRBV27 combines with J gene TRBJ1-5; 8 nucleotides agree with TRBD1. Germline V lookup: CDR1 MNHEY, CDR2 SMNVEV (reference sequence). The V segment lost 0 bases and the J segment 3 bases; nucleotides outside the gene matches: 13. CDR3 length equals 19 residues.

V usage is TRBV6-5 and J usage is TRBJ2-7; TRBD2 matches at 8 bases. This CDR3 spans 14 amino acids. The V and J ends lost 4 bases and 1 base, in that order; junction bases with no gene match: 3. CDR1 and CDR2 from the germline V gene are MNHEY and SVGAGI. CDR3: CASSFSGTSYEQYF. As DNA, the CDR3 is TGTGCCAGCAGTTTTAGCGGGACGTCCTACGAGCAGTACTTC.

The chain joins TRBV5-4 to TRBJ2-1; D perhaps matches TRBD2 (7 bases). CDR3 length equals 16 residues. CDR1 and CDR2 (germline): SGHNT, YYREEE (reference sequence). Trimming took off 4 bases at V and 3 bases at J, with 17 bases between the two ends. CDR3 region: CASSPGGGGGYNEQFF. The CDR3 DNA reads as TGTGCCAGCAGCCCGGGAGGAGGGGGTGGCTACAATGAGCAGTTCTTC.

The chain combines TRBV3-1 (or the pseudogene TRBV3-2) with TRBJ2-3; 13 nucleotides align to TRBD2. The junction had 6 bases not matched to a gene; V was cut back by 0 bases and J by 0 bases. The germline V gene encodes CDR1 LGHDT and CDR2 YNNKEL (reference sequence). The CDR3 covers 19 residues. CDR3 in amino acids: CASSQEWTSGSPSTDTQYF. CDR3 DNA sequence: TGTGCCAGCAGCCAAGAGTGGACTAGCGGGAGCCCTAGCACAGATACGCAGTATTTT.

The gene calls are TRBV24-1 and TRBJ2-1; a weak D match, TRBD2 (6 bases). The CDR3 length is 19 residues. Germline V CDR1 and CDR2: KGHDR, SFDVKD. V gave up 0 bases and J gave up 7 bases, with 24 bases separating them. The CDR3 bases are TGTGCCACCAGTGATTTGCAAGCCCCGGGAGTGACCGGACGGAATGAGCAGTTCTTC. This codes for CATSDLQAPGVTGRNEQFF.

This clone was counted between two and nine times. CDR3 protein: CASSQGQRNYGYTF. The DNA of the CDR3 is TGTGCCAGCAGCCAGGGACAGAGGAACTATGGCTACACCTTC. The chain couples TRBV5-4 to TRBJ1-2, with 7 bases aligning to TRBD1. The CDR3 has 14 residues. Germline CDR1 SGHNT, CDR2 YYREEE (reference sequence). Unmatched junction bases numbered 5, after V lost 4 bases and J lost 2 bases.

The chain carries TRBV27 and TRBJ1-2, with D perhaps TRBD1 (6 bases). The CDR3 length is 15 residues. Germline values: CDR1 MNHEY, CDR2 SMNVEV (reference sequence). Trimming stripped 0 bases from V and 3 bases from J, with 11 bases between. In DNA, the CDR3 is TGTGCCAGCAGTTTATCGGCAGGGGTGGACTATGGCTACACCTTC. Protein product: CASSLSAGVDYGYTF.

The chain recombines TRBV5-1 with TRBJ2-3, with TRBD1 matching over 9 bases. The CDR3 spans 13 residues. Trimming removed 4 bases from V and 9 bases from J; junction bases left unmatched: 6. Germline loops: CDR1 SGHRS, CDR2 YFSETQ. The CDR3 sequence is CASSEGQGSTQYF. The CDR3 DNA reads as TGCGCCAGCAGCGAGGGACAGGGAAGCACGCAGTATTTT. Drawing the rest from reference TRBV5-1 and TRBJ2-3, the complete variable domain is KAGVTQTPRYLIKTRGQQVTLSCSPISGHRSVSWYQQTPGQGLQFLFEYFSETQRNKGNFPGRFSGRQFSNSRSEMNVSTLELGDSALYLCASSEGQGSTQYFGPGTRLTVL.

This clone was observed once. The rearrangement uses TRBV5-1 and TRBJ2-1; D may be TRBD2 (6 bases). V gave up 0 bases and J gave up 7 bases, with 11 bases separating them. CDR1 is SGHRS and CDR2 is YFSETQ in the germline V gene. The CDR3 totals 14 residues. This CDR3 is CASSLAAGSNEQFF. CDR3 nucleotides: TGCGCCAGCAGCTTGGCCGCGGGGTCAAATGAGCAGTTCTTC. Using reference TRBV5-1 and TRBJ2-1 for the parts outside the CDR3, the full variable domain is KAGVTQTPRYLIKTRGQQVTLSCSPISGHRSVSWYQQTPGQGLQFLFEYFSETQRNKGNFPGRFSGRQFSNSRSEMNVSTLELGDSALYLCASSLAAGSNEQFFGPGTRLTVL.

The chain has TRBV27 and TRBJ2-7; D might be TRBD2 (5 bases). Trimming stripped 6 bases from V and 7 bases from J, with 19 bases between. This CDR3 is 14 amino acids long. Germline V gene data show CDR1 as MNHEY and CDR2 as SMNVEV (reference sequence). The CDR3 DNA is TGTGCCAGCAGCCTACGAGGGCCGAATGAGGAGCAGTACTTC. It encodes CASSLRGPNEEQYF.

The rearrangement links TRBV5-6 to TRBJ2-7, with TRBD1 matching over 10 bases. There are 13 residues in the CDR3. Germline values: CDR1 SGHDT, CDR2 YYEEEE. V lost 0 bases, J lost 8 bases, and 2 bases stayed unmatched. CDR3 loop: CASSLGDRGQQYF. The CDR3 DNA reads TGTGCCAGCAGCTTGGGGGACAGGGGACAGCAGTACTTC.

The chain couples TRBV29-1 to TRBJ2-6, with D maybe TRBD1 (5 bases). The CDR3 has 13 amino acids. Trimming pared 7 bases from V and 1 base from J, leaving 8 bases between. The V gene's germline CDR1 is SQVTM and CDR2 ANQGSEA. CDR3 protein: CSARQSGANVLTF. CDR3 DNA: TGCAGCGCTAGACAGTCTGGGGCCAACGTCCTGACTTTC.

The chain links TRBV5-1 to TRBJ2-5, with 9 bases matching TRBD1. Germline CDR1 and CDR2: SGHRS and YFSETQ. V shed 3 bases, J shed 1 base, and the junction held 1 base outside the gene matches. The length of the CDR3 is 14 residues. The CDR3 is CASSSQGAQETQYF. CDR3 in DNA: TGCGCCAGCAGCTCACAGGGGGCCCAAGAGACCCAGTACTTC.

The chain recombines TRBV18 with TRBJ2-3; 11 bases map to TRBD1. In germline, CDR1 is KGHSH, CDR2 LQKENI. The CDR3 sequence is 18 residues long. J gave up 6 bases and V 0 bases, and 11 bases lay outside the gene matches. The CDR3 loop is CASSPPRGQGAVRDTQYF. In DNA, the CDR3 is TGTGCCAGCTCACCACCCCGAGGACAGGGGGCGGTGAGGGATACGCAGTATTTT.

The CDR3 DNA reads TGTGCCAGCAGCTTAAGTAGGTTTCAGGGTCCAGAGACCCAGTACTTC. This sequence encodes CASSLSRFQGPETQYF. The chain has TRBV11-2 and TRBJ2-5, with D possibly being TRBD1 (5 bases). Germline V gives CDR1 SGHAT, CDR2 FQNNGV. This CDR3 comprises 16 residues. The ends were cut back, 2 bases at V and 4 bases at J, with 17 bases in the middle.

The V call is TRBV10-3, the J call TRBJ1-1; D gene ambiguous. Germline CDR1 and CDR2: ENHRY and SYGVKD. There are 14 residues in the CDR3. Trimming cost V 0 bases and J 4 bases, with 9 bases left between them. The CDR3 DNA sequence: TGTGCCATCAGTGAGTCGAGATCGGGCACTGAAGCTTTCTTT. This codes for CAISESRSGTEAFF.

The V call is TRBV19, the J call TRBJ1-3, with TRBD1 matching over 7 bases. The CDR3 loop spans 12 amino acids. The ends lost 6 bases at V and 8 bases at J; junction bases unmatched: 4. Germline CDR1 LNHDA, CDR2 SQIVND (reference sequence). The chain's CDR3 is CASRQGKDTIYF. Written as DNA, the CDR3 is TGTGCCAGTAGACAGGGGAAGGACACCATATATTTT.

The chain has TRBV2 and TRBJ1-2; TRBD1 might be the D (6 bases). Germline V gene data show CDR1 as SNHLY and CDR2 as FYNNEI. Trimming removed 6 bases at V and 3 bases at J, with 11 bases between. The CDR3 contains 13 residues. The DNA of the CDR3 is TGTGCCAGCAGGAATAGGACAGACTATGGCTACACCTTC. Amino acid sequence: CASRNRTDYGYTF.

The genes are TRBV30 and TRBJ1-2; tentatively, D is TRBD1 (6 bases). The V and J ends lost 0 bases and 1 base respectively, with 9 bases between them. Germline-derived CDR1 and CDR2 are GTSNPN and SVGIG (reference sequence). The CDR3 runs to 14 residues. The CDR3 here is CAWSVPQGNYGYTF. In DNA form, the CDR3 reads TGTGCCTGGAGTGTCCCACAGGGTAACTATGGCTACACCTTC. The full variable domain, completed using reference TRBV30 and TRBJ1-2, is SQTIHQWPATLVQPVGSPLSLECTVEGTSNPNLYWYRQAAGRGLQLLFYSVGIGQISSEVPQNLSASRPQDRQFILSSKKLLLSDSGFYLCAWSVPQGNYGYTFGSGTRLTVV.

The V call is TRBV6-4, the J call TRBJ2-1, with 9 bases lining up with TRBD1. The CDR3 is 18 residues long. V lost 4 bases to trimming and J lost 3 bases; unmatched junction nucleotides: 13. Per germline, CDR1 MRHNA and CDR2 SNTAGT. CDR3 nucleotides: TGTGCCAGCAGTGGTCGGGACAGGGACCTTCTGGGCTACAATGAGCAGTTCTTC. Amino acids: CASSGRDRDLLGYNEQFF.

The chain recombines TRBV28 with TRBJ2-5; TRBD2 matches at 13 bases. Losses at the gene ends were 7 bases for V and 5 bases for J; bases not matched to a gene: 7. The CDR3 is 15 residues long. Germline V gene lookup returns CDR1 MDHEN and CDR2 SYDVKM. The CDR3 sequence is CASKGLAGAGETQYF. CDR3 nucleotide sequence: TGTGCCAGCAAAGGACTAGCGGGAGCGGGGGAGACCCAGTACTTC.

The chain joins TRBV5-1 to TRBJ2-1; D unresolved. There are 14 residues in the CDR3. Germline CDR1 and CDR2: SGHRS and YFSETQ. Trimming took 1 base from V and 2 from J, leaving 7 bases between them. The CDR3 here is CASSLSGPYNEQFF. DNA of the CDR3: TGCGCCAGCAGCTTGTCAGGCCCCTACAATGAGCAGTTCTTC.

This clone was observed a single time. This chain connects TRBV10-1 to TRBJ2-2, with 11 bases matching TRBD1. The CDR3 has 16 residues. J lost 0 bases, V lost 8 bases, and 5 bases had no gene match. Germline V lookup: CDR1 WNHNN, CDR2 SYGVQD (reference sequence). In DNA, the CDR3 is TGCGCCAGCTCGGACAGGGGGCGGTCGAACACCGGGGAGCTGTTTTTT. Protein sequence: CASSDRGRSNTGELFF.